This T cell receptor beta chain was observed in a study of long-term antiretroviral therapy in people with HIV. The study's findings and limits: With ART, diversity went up but was still lower than in transplant donor controls. Across all time points, the repertoire was dominated by clones that expanded before ART.

It was version v3.0 of the immunoSEQ assay that was run at survey level. Assay used: immunoSEQ multiplex PCR; TCRdb lists only in-frame clones, some missing. The top ten clones hold 5% to 6% of a sample with around 27,000 clones, 88% of them seen once. Note on this clone: What it binds is not known.

CDR3 length: 15 residues. From germline, CDR1 is MNHEY and CDR2 SVGAGI. V lost 8 bases, J lost 0 bases, and 14 bases lay in between. All donors provided no fewer than one pre-ART and no fewer than two post-ART PBMC samples. The sample was unsorted PBMCs, taken more than 4.3 years after starting antiretroviral therapy. The TCR sequence derives from a young man with HIV. V is TRBV6-5 and J is TRBJ2-1; D gene unclear. DNA for the CDR3: TGTGCCAGCCTCCCGACCGCAAGCTCCTACAATGAGCAGTTCTTC. Protein: CASLPTASSYNEQFF.